This T cell receptor beta chain was documented in a study of early T cells in non-severe SARS-CoV-2 infection. Study-wide context: RNA in bulk from unsorted whole blood was sequenced, and chains were unpaired.

Unique molecular identifiers were affixed to single, distinct cDNA molecules. TCRdb itself ran the 5' RACE reads through MiXCR, one entry per CDR3 protein. The sample consists of about 50,000 distinct CDR3 sequences, 6.2% of them appearing once. CDR1 and CDR2 from the germline V gene are MNHNY and SVGAGI (reference sequence). V shed 8 bases and J shed 4 bases, with 17 bases lying between them. The CDR3 is made up of 14 amino acids. This clonotype originated in an adult who was a healthcare worker with PCR-confirmed SARS-CoV-2 infection or an uninfected control (not recorded which). The chain carries TRBV6-6 and TRBJ2-5; D is undetermined. The source material was whole blood, sampled at baseline. Written as DNA, the CDR3 is TGTGCCAGCGCCCGCTGGCCCACCAGAGAGACCCAGTACTTC. Encoded protein: CASARWPTRETQYF.